Listed below are T cell receptor beta chains from one sample, sequenced in a study of identical twins. TCRdb reprocessed the 5' RACE reads via MiXCR and lists one record per CDR3 protein. Here the sample spans approximately 220,000 distinct CDR3 sequences, around 6.9% being singletons. The same sample was also studied in work on yellow fever vaccine responses in identical twins.

The source material was memory (CD45RO+) T cells sorted from blood. The receptors were gathered from a woman under 30 in good health. CDR3s include the opening cysteine and the closing phenylalanine or tryptophan. For some rows the clone size is stated as once, few or many, or as a class when expanded; others skip it.

V,size,CDR3
TRBV6-1,-,CASGTPGQGFNTIYF
TRBV7-9,few,CASSQDRVSTGELFF
TRBV7-2,-,CASSSQRAENTGELFF
TRBV5-1,many,CASSLGLDRHYTEAFF
TRBV27,-,CASKDRGKIGETQYF
TRBV11-2,many,CASSLGAGPTYEQYF
TRBV24-1,many,CATSDMTSPYEQYF
TRBV5-1,few,CASSLAGVRNTGELFF
TRBV20-1,-,CSAAKASGGSMAETQYF
TRBV5-6,-,CASSLSRRTNEKLFF
TRBV5-1,many,CASSSGVQETQYF
TRBV27,many,CASGKQGSTEAFF
TRBV3-1,few,CASSQTGGNSLLHF
TRBV15,few,CATSRDSGIQYF
TRBV10-3,-,CAISESISGRLQETQYF
TRBV7-2,-,CASSLAFGELFF
TRBV3-1,many,CASSQDLGTGTMQETQYF
TRBV10-3,-,CAITTNYGYTF
TRBV5-6,-,CASSLSGSQDHISQETQYF
TRBV29-1,-,CSVAGGPRSTDTQYF
TRBV5-1,many,CASSPLRTLGGYEQYF
TRBV20-1,few,CSARDDSRPSSYEQYF
TRBV10-1,-,CASTRDTNTEAFF
TRBV7-2,few,CASSLTAPGYTF